This entry concerns a single TCR beta chain. The diagnostic colonoscopy in ulcerative colitis patients preceded any immunosuppressive treatment. This CDR3 is built from 15 residues. Trimming stripped 0 bases from V and 0 bases from J, with 8 bases between. Germline CDR1 is LGHNA and CDR2 is YSLEER. The data stem from a study of pediatric ulcerative colitis. Samples were sequenced at Survey level, maximum 500,000 reads. Profiling relied on immunoSEQ multiplex PCR, and the TCRdb table lists in-frame clones only, not all of them. The table records around 68,000 clones, over 65% of them present only once. What was sequenced was blood. This chain links TRBV4-3 with TRBJ1-2; D uncertain. This clonotype was sampled from a boy between 5 and 17 years old with moderate ulcerative colitis. CDR3 coding DNA: TGCGCCAGCAGCCAAGATGCCCAGTCTAACTATGGCTACACCTTC. The encoded protein is CASSQDAQSNYGYTF.